This entry is about one T cell receptor beta chain. As yet, its antigen is unknown. Focal radiation plus CTLA-4 blockade with ipilimumab was given to patients with chemo-refractory metastatic non-small-cell lung cancer. Produced via immunoSEQ multiplex PCR; TCRdb's table is partial and in-frame only. The table includes 34,000 or so clones, 70% to 75% detected once. The source of the sample is a study of radiotherapy plus CTLA-4 blockade in lung cancer. The overall study: Among enrolled patients, less than 20% responded and less than 40% achieved disease control.

Trimming left V 0 bases short and J 0 bases short, with 13 bases between. Germline-derived CDR1 and CDR2 are SGHKS and YYEKEE (reference sequence). This CDR3 comprises 17 residues. The study's findings and limits: Per reports, early blood T cell clone dynamics, plus interferon-beta, forecast response most strongly. In blood, TCR clones derived from the tumor expanded after radiotherapy plus ipilimumab.

The sample here was peripheral blood, taken from a patient treated with radiotherapy plus ipilimumab. V is TRBV5-5 and J is TRBJ1-3, with a tentative D call TRBD1 (5 bases). This receptor was obtained from a human donor with non-small cell lung cancer that progressed on radiotherapy plus ipilimumab. CDR3 sequence (DNA): TGTGCCAGCAGCTTGGCCCCTGACAGCGGCTCTGGAAACACCATATATTTT. This translates into CASSLAPDSGSGNTIYF.